These 8 T cell receptor beta chains share one sample of origin, sequenced in a study of cytomegalovirus exposure and HLA in healthy donors. The study ran its PCR with 60 Vbeta and 13 Jbeta primers. Some clones are missing from TCRdb's copy, which holds only in-frame ones; the method was immunoSEQ multiplex PCR. The table includes about 190,000 clones, roughly four fifths detected once. The specimen was PBMCs. Receptors were obtained from a middle-aged man in good health and CMV-seropositive.

V gene TRBV12-5 combines with J gene TRBJ1-6; D uncertain. Looked up from germline, CDR1 is LGHNT and CDR2 is FRNRAP. Deletions cut 1 base from V and 0 bases from J, with 4 bases between. The CDR3 covers 15 residues. The CDR3 DNA reads TGTGCTAGTGGTTTGGGCAGCTCCTATAATTCACCCCTCCACTTT. Protein product: CASGLGSSYNSPLHF.

This chain joins TRBV7-7 and TRBJ2-5, with D unclear. This CDR3 is built from 12 residues. Between the trimmed V and J ends, which lost 6 bases and 7 bases, there was a span of 12 bases. The V gene's germline CDR1 is SSHAT and CDR2 FNYEAQ (reference sequence). DNA of the CDR3: TGTGCCAGCAGTCATATAGTTGGGACCCAGTACTTC. Translating it yields CASSHIVGTQYF.

The chain carries TRBV4-2 and TRBJ2-7, with TRBD1 identical over 10 bases. V gave up 4 bases and J gave up 4 bases; unmatched junction bases: 7. CDR3 length: 15 residues. Per the germline V gene, CDR1 is LGHNA and CDR2 is YNFKEQ. The DNA of the CDR3 is TGTGCCAGCAGCCGATCCGGGACAGGGGAATACGAGCAGTACTTC. Protein: CASSRSGTGEYEQYF.

The gene calls are TRBV7-3 and TRBJ1-1; 8 bases line up with TRBD1. V lost 5 bases, J lost 0 bases, and 5 bases stayed unmatched. CDR1 is SGHTA, CDR2 FQGTGA, per germline. This CDR3 contains 15 residues. The CDR3 sequence: CASSQDRGMNTEAFF. The DNA of the CDR3 is TGTGCCAGCAGCCAAGACAGGGGAATGAACACTGAAGCTTTCTTT.

This clone was picked up one time. The chain is built from TRBV27 and TRBJ2-4, with TRBD2 matching 8 bases. CDR1 and CDR2 (germline): MNHEY, SMNVEV (reference sequence). The CDR3 spans 14 residues. The V and J ends lost 10 bases and 8 bases, in that order; junction bases with no gene match: 13. CDR3 region: CAKHPERELDIQYF. CDR3 DNA sequence: TGTGCCAAGCACCCAGAGCGGGAGTTGGACATTCAGTACTTC.

The V call is TRBV6-6, the J call TRBJ1-5; D might be TRBD1 (5 bases). V gave up 10 bases and J gave up 4 bases, with 11 bases separating them. The CDR3 extends over 12 amino acids. The V gene's germline CDR1 is MNHNY and CDR2 SVGAGI (reference sequence). CDR3 nucleotide sequence: TGTGCCACCTCAGACAGAAATCAGCCCCAGCATTTT. Translated: CATSDRNQPQHF.

The V gene is TRBV5-1, the J gene TRBJ1-4; the D is unclear. The CDR3 loop spans 13 amino acids. V dropped 1 base and J dropped 2 bases, with 3 bases sitting between them. CDR1 and CDR2 from the germline V gene are SGHRS and YFSETQ. The CDR3, as DNA: TGCGCCAGCAGCTTGTCGACTAATGAAAAACTGTTTTTT. Protein product: CASSLSTNEKLFF.

The rearrangement links TRBV5-1 to TRBJ2-5; D ambiguous. The ends were cut back, 0 bases at V and 1 base at J, with 7 bases in the middle. The CDR3 has 14 residues. The germline CDR1 and CDR2 sequences are SGHRS and YFSETQ. The DNA of the CDR3 is TGCGCCAGCAGCTTGGCGTTTCCCCAAGAGACCCAGTACTTC. This codes for CASSLAFPQETQYF.